A selection of T cell receptor beta chains follows, all from one sample in a study of T cell repertoires in cytomegalovirus infection. From the reads, TCRdb called clonotypes with MiXCR, one entry per CDR3 protein. The profile shows about 210,000 distinct CDR3 sequences, around 6.4% of them singletons. The specimen sequenced was PBMCs. Every receptor here comes from a human donor in good health (CMV status not recorded). Some clones in this sample may be carry-over from other donors' samples. Each CDR3 is given with its conserved first and last residue. Each record gives: J gene, D gene, V gene, clone size, CDR3 DNA, CDR3 protein. D genes are given only for firm matches. Some rows mark clone size as missing; the rest say once, few, many or name a class of expanded clone.

j_call: TRBJ2-7; d_call: TRBD1; v_call: TRBV5-1; clone_size: many; cdr3_nt: TGCGCCAGCAGCTTGGTGACAGGGTTTATCTACGAGCAGTACTTC; cdr3_aa: CASSLVTGFIYEQYF
j_call: TRBJ2-7; d_call: .; v_call: TRBV2; clone_size: many; cdr3_nt: TGTGCCAGCAGTGAATACGGGGTTGGCGGTTCCTACGAGCAGTACTTC; cdr3_aa: CASSEYGVGGSYEQYF
j_call: TRBJ2-7; d_call: .; v_call: TRBV20-1; clone_size: few; cdr3_nt: TGCAGTGCTAGCTCCGGAGGGGATGAGCAGTACTTC; cdr3_aa: CSASSGGDEQYF
j_call: TRBJ2-6; d_call: .; v_call: TRBV20-1; clone_size: many; cdr3_nt: TGCAGTGCTACGGACTTTTCTGGGGCCAACGTCCTGACTTTC; cdr3_aa: CSATDFSGANVLTF
j_call: TRBJ1-1; d_call: .; v_call: TRBV20-1; clone_size: many; cdr3_nt: TGCAGTGCCTCGGTACGTGCAGGGATGAACACTGAAGCTTTCTTT; cdr3_aa: CSASVRAGMNTEAFF
j_call: TRBJ2-1; d_call: TRBD2; v_call: TRBV20-1; clone_size: many; cdr3_nt: TGCAGCGTAGCGGGGGCCCTATACAATGAGCAGTTCTTC; cdr3_aa: CSVAGALYNEQFF
j_call: TRBJ1-2; d_call: .; v_call: TRBV29-1; clone_size: many; cdr3_nt: TGCAGCGTGGACCGGGACATAAGCTTGAATGGCTACACCTTC; cdr3_aa: CSVDRDISLNGYTF
j_call: TRBJ2-2; d_call: .; v_call: TRBV7-7; clone_size: many; cdr3_nt: TGTGCCAGCAGTCCTAGGGGCGGGAACACCGGGGAGCTGTTTTTT; cdr3_aa: CASSPRGGNTGELFF
j_call: TRBJ2-3; d_call: TRBD2; v_call: TRBV11-2; clone_size: many; cdr3_nt: TGTGCCAGCAGTTCTAGACTAGCGGGGGCCGATACGCAGTATTTT; cdr3_aa: CASSSRLAGADTQYF
j_call: TRBJ1-2; d_call: .; v_call: TRBV14; clone_size: many; cdr3_nt: TGTGCCAGCAGCCAAGTGCCCGCCCGTGGCTACACCTTC; cdr3_aa: CASSQVPARGYTF
j_call: TRBJ2-2; d_call: .; v_call: TRBV7-2; clone_size: many; cdr3_nt: TGTGCCAGCAGCTTAGTGGCGACGGGGACGACCGGGGAGCTGTTTTTT; cdr3_aa: CASSLVATGTTGELFF
j_call: TRBJ1-1; d_call: TRBD1; v_call: TRBV7-8; clone_size: many; cdr3_nt: TGTGCCAGCAGCTTCGACAGGGGGCCTTTCGCGGAAGCTTTCTTT; cdr3_aa: CASSFDRGPFAEAFF
j_call: TRBJ2-2; d_call: TRBD1; v_call: TRBV7-6; clone_size: many; cdr3_nt: TGTGCCAGCAGCAGCGGACAGGGGCGATACACCGGGGAGCTGTTTTTT; cdr3_aa: CASSSGQGRYTGELFF
j_call: TRBJ1-5; d_call: .; v_call: TRBV28; clone_size: few; cdr3_nt: TGTGCCAGCAGTTTCGCCCACTTGGGTCAGCCCCAGCATTTT; cdr3_aa: CASSFAHLGQPQHF
j_call: TRBJ1-1; d_call: .; v_call: TRBV6-2/TRBV6-3; clone_size: many; cdr3_nt: TGTGCCAGCAGGAGACAGGATAATGTGAACACTGAAGCTTTCTTT; cdr3_aa: CASRRQDNVNTEAFF
j_call: TRBJ2-7; d_call: .; v_call: TRBV28; clone_size: many; cdr3_nt: TGTGCCAGCAGTTTAGGGATGCCAGGCTACGAGCAGTACTTC; cdr3_aa: CASSLGMPGYEQYF
j_call: TRBJ2-2; d_call: .; v_call: TRBV4-3; clone_size: many; cdr3_nt: TGCGCCAGCAGCGGCGCCCGGAGGGACACCGGGGAGCTGTTTTTT; cdr3_aa: CASSGARRDTGELFF
j_call: TRBJ1-1; d_call: .; v_call: TRBV20-1; clone_size: many; cdr3_nt: TGCAGTGCTAGCCGGAGCGGATATTCGGACACTGAAGCTTTCTTT; cdr3_aa: CSASRSGYSDTEAFF
j_call: TRBJ2-2; d_call: .; v_call: TRBV15; clone_size: many; cdr3_nt: TGTGCCACCAGCAGAGAAATGTCCGGGGAGCTGTTTTTT; cdr3_aa: CATSREMSGELFF
j_call: TRBJ1-6; d_call: .; v_call: TRBV7-2; clone_size: many; cdr3_nt: TGTGCCAGCAGCTTATTAGGGGGACCCCTCCACTTT; cdr3_aa: CASSLLGGPLHF
j_call: TRBJ2-7; d_call: .; v_call: TRBV7-2; clone_size: many; cdr3_nt: TGTGCCAGCAGCTTAAATGGGGGCGAGCAGTACTTC; cdr3_aa: CASSLNGGEQYF
j_call: TRBJ2-5; d_call: .; v_call: TRBV20-1; clone_size: .; cdr3_nt: TGCAGTGCAACTACGGGACGGGGTGGGGAGACCCAGTACTTC; cdr3_aa: CSATTGRGGETQYF
j_call: TRBJ2-2; d_call: .; v_call: TRBV7-3; clone_size: many; cdr3_nt: TGTGCCAGCAGCTACGACAGGACCGGGGAGCTGTTTTTT; cdr3_aa: CASSYDRTGELFF
j_call: TRBJ1-1; d_call: .; v_call: TRBV7-2; clone_size: many; cdr3_nt: TGTGCCAGCAGCCCGCACGGCGGGGGCACTGAAGCTTTCTTT; cdr3_aa: CASSPHGGGTEAFF
j_call: TRBJ1-2; d_call: TRBD1; v_call: TRBV20-1; clone_size: many; cdr3_nt: TGCAGTGCTGTACACAGGGGAGCTAACTATGGCTACACCTTC; cdr3_aa: CSAVHRGANYGYTF